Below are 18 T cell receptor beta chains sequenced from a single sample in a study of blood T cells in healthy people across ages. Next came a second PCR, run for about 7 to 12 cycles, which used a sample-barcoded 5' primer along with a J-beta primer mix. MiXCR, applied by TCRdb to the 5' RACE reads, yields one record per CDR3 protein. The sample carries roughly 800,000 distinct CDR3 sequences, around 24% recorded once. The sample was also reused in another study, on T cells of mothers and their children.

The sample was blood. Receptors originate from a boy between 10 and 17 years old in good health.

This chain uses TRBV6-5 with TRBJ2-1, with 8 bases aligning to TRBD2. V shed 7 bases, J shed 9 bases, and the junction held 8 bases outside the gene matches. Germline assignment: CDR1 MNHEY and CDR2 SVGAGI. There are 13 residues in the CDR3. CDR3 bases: TGTGCCAGCACCAACAGCGGGGGACTTGAGCAGTTCTTC. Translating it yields CASTNSGGLEQFF.

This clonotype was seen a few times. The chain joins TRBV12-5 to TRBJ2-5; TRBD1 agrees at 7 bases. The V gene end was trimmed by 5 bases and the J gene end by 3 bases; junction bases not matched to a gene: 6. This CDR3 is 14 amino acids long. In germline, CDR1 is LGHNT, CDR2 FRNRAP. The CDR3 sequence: CASGPRQGEETQYF. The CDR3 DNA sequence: TGTGCTAGTGGTCCCCGACAGGGAGAAGAGACCCAGTACTTC.

The DNA of the CDR3 is TGCAGTGCCTCCGATCAGACCCGAATAGCCAAAAACATTCAGTACTTC. Protein product: CSASDQTRIAKNIQYF. The gene calls are TRBV20-1 and TRBJ2-4, with D unresolved. The CDR3 length is 16 residues. Germline-derived CDR1 and CDR2 are DFQATT and SNEGSKA (reference sequence). Trimming pared 6 bases from V and 0 bases from J, leaving 18 bases between.

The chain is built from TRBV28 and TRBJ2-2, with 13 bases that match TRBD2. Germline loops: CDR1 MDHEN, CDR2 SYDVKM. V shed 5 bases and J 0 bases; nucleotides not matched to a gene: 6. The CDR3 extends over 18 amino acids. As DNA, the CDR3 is TGTGCCAGCAGTGCTTGGACTAGCGGGGGTGCGAACACCGGGGAGCTGTTTTTT. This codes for CASSAWTSGGANTGELFF.

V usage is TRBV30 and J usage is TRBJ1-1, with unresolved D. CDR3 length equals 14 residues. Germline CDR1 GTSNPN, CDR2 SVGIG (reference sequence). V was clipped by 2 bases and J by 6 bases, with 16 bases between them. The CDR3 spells CAWSHVPGIAEAFF. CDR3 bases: TGTGCCTGGAGTCACGTTCCGGGAATCGCTGAAGCTTTCTTT. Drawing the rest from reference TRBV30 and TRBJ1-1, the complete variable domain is SQTIHQWPATLVQPVGSPLSLECTVEGTSNPNLYWYRQAAGRGLQLLFYSVGIGQISSEVPQNLSASRPQDRQFILSSKKLLLSDSGFYLCAWSHVPGIAEAFFGQGTRLTVV.

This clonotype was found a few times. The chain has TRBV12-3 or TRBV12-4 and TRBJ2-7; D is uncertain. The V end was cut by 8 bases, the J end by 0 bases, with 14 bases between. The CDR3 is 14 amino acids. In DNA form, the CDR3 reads TGTGCCAGCCGCCGAGGTCCGGACTCCTACGAGCAGTACTTC. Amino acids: CASRRGPDSYEQYF.

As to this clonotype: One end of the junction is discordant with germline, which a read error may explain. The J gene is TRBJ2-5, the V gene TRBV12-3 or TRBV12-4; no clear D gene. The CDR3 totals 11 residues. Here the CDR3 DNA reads TGTGCCAGCAGTTTACTTGGCCTGTTTTCCTTC. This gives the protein CASSLLGLFSF.

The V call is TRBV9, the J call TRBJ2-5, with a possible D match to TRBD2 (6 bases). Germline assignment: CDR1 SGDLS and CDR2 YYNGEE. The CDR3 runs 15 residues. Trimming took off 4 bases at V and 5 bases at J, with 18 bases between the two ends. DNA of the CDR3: TGTGCCAGCAGCCCTGACACGGGCGGGGCGGAGACCCAGTACTTC. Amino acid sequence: CASSPDTGGAETQYF.

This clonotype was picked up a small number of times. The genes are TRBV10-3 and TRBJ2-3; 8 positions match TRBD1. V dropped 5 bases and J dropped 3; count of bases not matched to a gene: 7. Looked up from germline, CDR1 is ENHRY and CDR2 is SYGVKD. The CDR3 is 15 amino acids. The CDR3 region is CAISTFTGGTDTQYF. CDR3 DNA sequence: TGTGCCATCAGTACCTTCACAGGGGGAACAGATACGCAGTATTTT.

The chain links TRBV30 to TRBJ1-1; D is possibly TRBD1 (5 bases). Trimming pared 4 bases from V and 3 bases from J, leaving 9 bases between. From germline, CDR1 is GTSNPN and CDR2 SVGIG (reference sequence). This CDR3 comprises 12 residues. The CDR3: CAWTRGYTEAFF. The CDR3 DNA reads TGTGCCTGGACGAGGGGCTACACTGAAGCTTTCTTT. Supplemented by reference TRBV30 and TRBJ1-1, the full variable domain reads SQTIHQWPATLVQPVGSPLSLECTVEGTSNPNLYWYRQAAGRGLQLLFYSVGIGQISSEVPQNLSASRPQDRQFILSSKKLLLSDSGFYLCAWTRGYTEAFFGQGTRLTVV.

The CDR3 spells CASSQGGSTAFF. The CDR3 region has the DNA TGTGCCAGCAGCCAGGGAGGGTCCACGGCTTTCTTT. This chain uses TRBV3-1 with TRBJ1-1; D is uncertain. Germline V gives CDR1 LGHDT, CDR2 YNNKEL (reference sequence). CDR3 length equals 12 residues. Trimming took off 3 bases at V and 11 bases at J, with 13 bases between the two ends.

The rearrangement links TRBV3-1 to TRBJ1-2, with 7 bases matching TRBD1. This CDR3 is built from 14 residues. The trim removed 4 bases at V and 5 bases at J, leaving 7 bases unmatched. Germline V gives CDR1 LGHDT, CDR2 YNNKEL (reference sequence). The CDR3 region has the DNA TGTGCCAGCAGCCTGGGGGGACAGCTGTATGGCTACACCTTC. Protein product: CASSLGGQLYGYTF.

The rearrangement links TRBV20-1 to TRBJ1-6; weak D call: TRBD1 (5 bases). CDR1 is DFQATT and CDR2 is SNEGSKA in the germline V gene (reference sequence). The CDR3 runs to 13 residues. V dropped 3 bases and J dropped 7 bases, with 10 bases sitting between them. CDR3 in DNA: TGCAGTGCTAGGGGGCTAGTGAATTCACCCCTCCACTTT. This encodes CSARGLVNSPLHF.

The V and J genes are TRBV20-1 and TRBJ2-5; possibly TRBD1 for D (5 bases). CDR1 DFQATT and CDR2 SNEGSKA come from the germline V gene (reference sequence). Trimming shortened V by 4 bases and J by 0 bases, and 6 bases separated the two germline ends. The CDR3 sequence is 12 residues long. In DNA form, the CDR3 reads TGCAGTGCTACCAGGGACCAAGAGACCCAGTACTTC. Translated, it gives CSATRDQETQYF.

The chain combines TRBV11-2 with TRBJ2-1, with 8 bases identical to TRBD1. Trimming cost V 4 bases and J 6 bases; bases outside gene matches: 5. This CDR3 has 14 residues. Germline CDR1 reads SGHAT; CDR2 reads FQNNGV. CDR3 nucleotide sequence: TGTGCCAGCAGCTCCACCGGACAGGGCAATGAGCAGTTCTTC. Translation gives CASSSTGQGNEQFF.

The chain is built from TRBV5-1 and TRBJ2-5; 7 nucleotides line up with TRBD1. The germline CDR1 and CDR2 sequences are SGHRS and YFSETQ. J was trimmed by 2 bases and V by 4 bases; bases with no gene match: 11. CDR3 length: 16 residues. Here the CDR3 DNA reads TGCGCCAGCAGCCGGGACAGTGGGTCTGCACAAGAGACCCAGTACTTC. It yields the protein CASSRDSGSAQETQYF.

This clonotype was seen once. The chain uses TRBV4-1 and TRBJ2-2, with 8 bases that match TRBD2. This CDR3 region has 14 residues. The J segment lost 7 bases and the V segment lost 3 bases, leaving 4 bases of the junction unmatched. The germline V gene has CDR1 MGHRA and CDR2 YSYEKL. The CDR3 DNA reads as TGCGCCAGCAGCCAGACTAGCGACCACGGGGAGCTGTTTTTT. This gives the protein CASSQTSDHGELFF.

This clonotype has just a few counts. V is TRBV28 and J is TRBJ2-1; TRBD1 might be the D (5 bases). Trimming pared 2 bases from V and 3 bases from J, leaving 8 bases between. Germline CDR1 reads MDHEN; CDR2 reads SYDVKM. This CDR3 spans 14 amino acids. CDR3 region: CASSLPGHYNEQFF. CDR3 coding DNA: TGTGCCAGCAGTTTACCAGGGCACTACAATGAGCAGTTCTTC. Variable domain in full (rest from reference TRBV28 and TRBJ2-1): DVKVTQSSRYLVKRTGEKVFLECVQDMDHENMFWYRQDPGLGLRLIYFSYDVKMKEKGDIPEGYSVSREKKERFSLILESASTNQTSMYLCASSLPGHYNEQFFGPGTRLTVL.